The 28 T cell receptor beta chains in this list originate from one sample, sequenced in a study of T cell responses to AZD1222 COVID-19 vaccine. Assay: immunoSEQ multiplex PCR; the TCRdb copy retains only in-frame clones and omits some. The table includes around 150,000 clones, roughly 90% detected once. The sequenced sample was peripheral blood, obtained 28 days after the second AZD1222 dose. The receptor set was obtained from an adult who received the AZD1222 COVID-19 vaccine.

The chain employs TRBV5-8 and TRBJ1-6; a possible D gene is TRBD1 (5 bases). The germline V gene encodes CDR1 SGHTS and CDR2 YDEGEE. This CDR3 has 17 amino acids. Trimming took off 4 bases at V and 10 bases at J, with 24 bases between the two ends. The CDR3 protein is CASSDRAGQGSRSPLHF. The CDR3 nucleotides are TGTGCCAGCAGCGACCGGGCGGGGCAGGGCAGCAGATCACCCCTCCACTTT.

CDR3: CASSIDLGVSYEQYF. CDR3 DNA sequence: TGTGCCAGTAGTATAGATCTGGGGGTCTCCTACGAGCAGTACTTC. V gene TRBV19 combines with J gene TRBJ2-7, with D perhaps being TRBD1 or TRBD2 (5 bases each). Trimming took off 0 bases at V and 0 bases at J, with 9 bases between the two ends. Germline values: CDR1 LNHDA, CDR2 SQIVND (reference sequence). This CDR3 has 15 residues.

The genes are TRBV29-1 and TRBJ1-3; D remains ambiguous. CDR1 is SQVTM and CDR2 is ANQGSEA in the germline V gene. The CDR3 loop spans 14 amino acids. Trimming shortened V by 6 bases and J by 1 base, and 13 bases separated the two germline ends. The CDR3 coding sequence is TGCAGCGTCGTCGACCCAAGGTCTGGAAACACCATATATTTT. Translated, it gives CSVVDPRSGNTIYF.

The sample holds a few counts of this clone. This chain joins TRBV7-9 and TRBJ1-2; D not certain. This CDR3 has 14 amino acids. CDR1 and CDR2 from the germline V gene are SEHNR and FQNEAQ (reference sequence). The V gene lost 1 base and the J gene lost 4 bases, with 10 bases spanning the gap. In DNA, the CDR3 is TGTGCCAGCAGCTTAGGGATCGAAGGCTATGGCTACACCTTC. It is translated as CASSLGIEGYGYTF. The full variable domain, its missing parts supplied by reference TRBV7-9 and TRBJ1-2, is DTGVSQNPRHKITKRGQNVTFRCDPISEHNRLYWYRQTLGQGPEFLTYFQNEAQLEKSRLLSDRFSAERPKGSFSTLEIQRTEQGDSAMYLCASSLGIEGYGYTFGSGTRLTVV.

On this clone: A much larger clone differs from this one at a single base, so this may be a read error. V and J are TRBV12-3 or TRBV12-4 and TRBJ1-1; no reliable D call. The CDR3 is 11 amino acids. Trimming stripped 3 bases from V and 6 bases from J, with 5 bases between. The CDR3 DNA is TGTGCCAGCAGTTTTGGCCCTGAAGCTTTCTTT. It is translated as CASSFGPEAFF.

In DNA form, the CDR3 reads TGTGCCAGCAGCCAAGACACTTCTAAAGCTTTCTTT. It codes for CASSQDTSKAFF. The rearrangement uses TRBV3-1 (or the pseudogene TRBV3-2) and TRBJ1-1; no definite D call. Looked up from germline, CDR1 is LGHDT and CDR2 is YNNKEL (reference sequence). CDR3 length: 12 residues. The V end lost 0 bases, the J end lost 9 bases, and 8 bases lay between the germline ends.

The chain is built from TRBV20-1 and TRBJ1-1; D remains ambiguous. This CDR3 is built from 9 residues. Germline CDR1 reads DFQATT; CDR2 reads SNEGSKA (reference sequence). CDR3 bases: TGCAGGAGGAGCACTGAAGCTTTCTTT. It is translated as CRRSTEAFF.

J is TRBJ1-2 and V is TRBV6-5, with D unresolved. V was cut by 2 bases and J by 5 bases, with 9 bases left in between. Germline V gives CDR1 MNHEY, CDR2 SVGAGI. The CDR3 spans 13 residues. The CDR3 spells CASSYGQLYGYTF. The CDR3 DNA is TGTGCCAGCAGTTACGGCCAGTTATATGGCTACACCTTC.

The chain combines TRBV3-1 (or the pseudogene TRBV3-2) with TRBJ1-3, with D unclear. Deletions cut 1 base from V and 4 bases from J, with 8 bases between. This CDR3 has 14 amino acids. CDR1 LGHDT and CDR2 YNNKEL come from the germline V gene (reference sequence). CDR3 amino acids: CASSQGTQGNTIYF. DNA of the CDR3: TGTGCCAGCAGCCAAGGGACCCAGGGAAACACCATATATTTT.

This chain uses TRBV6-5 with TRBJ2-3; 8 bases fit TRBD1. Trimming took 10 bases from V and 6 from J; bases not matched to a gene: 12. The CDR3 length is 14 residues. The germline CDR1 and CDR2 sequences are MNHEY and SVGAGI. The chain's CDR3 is CAKPGTGVMDTQYF. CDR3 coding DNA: TGTGCCAAGCCCGGGACAGGAGTAATGGATACGCAGTATTTT.

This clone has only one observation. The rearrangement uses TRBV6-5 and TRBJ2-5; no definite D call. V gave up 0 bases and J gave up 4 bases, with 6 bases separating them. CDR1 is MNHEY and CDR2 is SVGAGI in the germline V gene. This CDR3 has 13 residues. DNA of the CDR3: TGTGCCAGCAGTTACTCGGTAGGAGAGACCCAGTACTTC. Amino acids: CASSYSVGETQYF.

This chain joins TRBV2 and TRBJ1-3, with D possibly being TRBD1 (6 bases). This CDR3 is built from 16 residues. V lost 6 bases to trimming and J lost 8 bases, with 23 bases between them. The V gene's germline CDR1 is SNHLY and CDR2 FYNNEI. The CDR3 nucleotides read TGTGCCAGCAGGGGATGGGACATTAACACTGGGGACACCATATATTTT. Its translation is CASRGWDINTGDTIYF.

CDR3 bases: TGCAGCGTACACCGGGGGACTGAAGCTTTCTTT. Its translation is CSVHRGTEAFF. This sequence joins TRBV29-1 and TRBJ1-1; D perhaps matches TRBD1 (5 bases). CDR1 and CDR2 (germline): SQVTM, ANQGSEA. There are 11 residues in the CDR3. With 6 bases removed from V and 5 bases from J, the gap between germline ends came to 10 bases.

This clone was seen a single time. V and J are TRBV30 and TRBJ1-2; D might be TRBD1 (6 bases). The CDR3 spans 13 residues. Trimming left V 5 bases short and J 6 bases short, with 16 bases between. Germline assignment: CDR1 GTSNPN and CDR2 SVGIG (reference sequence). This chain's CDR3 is CAWDYRVTDGYTF. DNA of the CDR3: TGTGCCTGGGACTACAGGGTGACGGATGGCTACACCTTC. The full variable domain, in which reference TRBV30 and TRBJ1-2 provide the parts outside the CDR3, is SQTIHQWPATLVQPVGSPLSLECTVEGTSNPNLYWYRQAAGRGLQLLFYSVGIGQISSEVPQNLSASRPQDRQFILSSKKLLLSDSGFYLCAWDYRVTDGYTFGSGTRLTVV.

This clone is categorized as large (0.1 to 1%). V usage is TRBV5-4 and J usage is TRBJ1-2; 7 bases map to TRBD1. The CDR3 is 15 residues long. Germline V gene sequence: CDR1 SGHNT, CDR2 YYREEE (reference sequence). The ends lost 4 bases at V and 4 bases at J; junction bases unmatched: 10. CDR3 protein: CASSPAGTAIYGYTF. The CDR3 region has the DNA TGTGCCAGCAGCCCCGCCGGGACAGCCATCTATGGCTACACCTTC.

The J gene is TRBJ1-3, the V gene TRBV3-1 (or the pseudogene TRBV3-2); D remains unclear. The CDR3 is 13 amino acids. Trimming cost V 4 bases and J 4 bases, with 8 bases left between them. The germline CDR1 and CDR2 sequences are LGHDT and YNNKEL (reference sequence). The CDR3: CASSPSSGNTIYF. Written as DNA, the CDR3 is TGTGCCAGCAGCCCCTCGTCAGGAAACACCATATATTTT.

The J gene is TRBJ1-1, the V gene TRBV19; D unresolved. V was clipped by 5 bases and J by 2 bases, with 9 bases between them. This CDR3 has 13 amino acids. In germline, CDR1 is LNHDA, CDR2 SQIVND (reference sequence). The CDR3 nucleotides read TGTGCCAGTAGTTTAGCCGGAAACACTGAAGCTTTCTTT. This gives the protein CASSLAGNTEAFF.

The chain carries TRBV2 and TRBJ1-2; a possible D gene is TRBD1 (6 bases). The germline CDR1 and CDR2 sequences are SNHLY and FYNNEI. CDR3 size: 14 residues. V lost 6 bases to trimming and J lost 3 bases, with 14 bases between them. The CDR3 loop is CASRFRTDYYGYTF. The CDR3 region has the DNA TGTGCCAGCAGATTTAGGACAGACTACTATGGCTACACCTTC.

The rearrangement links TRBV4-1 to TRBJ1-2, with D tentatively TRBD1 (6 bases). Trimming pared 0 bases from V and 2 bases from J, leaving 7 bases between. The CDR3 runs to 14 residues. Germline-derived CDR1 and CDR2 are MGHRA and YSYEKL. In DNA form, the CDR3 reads TGCGCCAGCAGCCAAGACAGGGGAAACTATGGCTACACCTTC. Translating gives CASSQDRGNYGYTF.

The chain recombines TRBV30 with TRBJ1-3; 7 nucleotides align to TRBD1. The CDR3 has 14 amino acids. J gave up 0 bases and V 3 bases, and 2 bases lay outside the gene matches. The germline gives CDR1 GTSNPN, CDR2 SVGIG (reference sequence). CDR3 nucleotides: TGTGCCTGGAGGTGGGACAGCTCTGGAAACACCATATATTTT. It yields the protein CAWRWDSSGNTIYF.

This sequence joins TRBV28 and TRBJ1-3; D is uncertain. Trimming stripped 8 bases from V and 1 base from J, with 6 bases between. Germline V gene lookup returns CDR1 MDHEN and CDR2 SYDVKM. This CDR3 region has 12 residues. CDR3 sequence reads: CASAISGNTIYF. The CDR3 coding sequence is TGTGCCAGCGCCATTTCTGGAAACACCATATATTTT.

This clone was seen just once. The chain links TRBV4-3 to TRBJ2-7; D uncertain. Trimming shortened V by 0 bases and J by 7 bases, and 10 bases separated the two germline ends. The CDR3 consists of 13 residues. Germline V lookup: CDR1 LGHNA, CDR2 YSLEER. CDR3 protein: CASSQEERKEQYF. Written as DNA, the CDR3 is TGCGCCAGCAGCCAAGAAGAAAGGAAGGAGCAGTACTTC.

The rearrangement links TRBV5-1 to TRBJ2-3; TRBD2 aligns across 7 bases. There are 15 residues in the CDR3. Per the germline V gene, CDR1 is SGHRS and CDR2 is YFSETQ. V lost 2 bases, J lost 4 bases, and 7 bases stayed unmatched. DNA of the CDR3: TGCGCCAGCAGCTTAGCGGGGATCGTAGCAGATACGCAGTATTTT. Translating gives CASSLAGIVADTQYF.

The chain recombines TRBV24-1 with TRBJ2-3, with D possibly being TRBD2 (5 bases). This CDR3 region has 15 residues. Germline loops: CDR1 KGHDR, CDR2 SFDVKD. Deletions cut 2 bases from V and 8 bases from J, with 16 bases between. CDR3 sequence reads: CATSDSLSGDATQYF. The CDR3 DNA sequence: TGTGCCACCAGTGATTCATTAAGCGGAGACGCTACGCAGTATTTT.

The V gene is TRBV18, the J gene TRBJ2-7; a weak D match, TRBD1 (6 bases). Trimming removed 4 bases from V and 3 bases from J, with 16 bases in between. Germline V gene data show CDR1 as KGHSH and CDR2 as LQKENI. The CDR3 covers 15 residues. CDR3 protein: CASSQGGTGIYEQYF. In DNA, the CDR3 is TGTGCCAGCTCACAGGGTGGTACAGGGATCTACGAGCAGTACTTC.

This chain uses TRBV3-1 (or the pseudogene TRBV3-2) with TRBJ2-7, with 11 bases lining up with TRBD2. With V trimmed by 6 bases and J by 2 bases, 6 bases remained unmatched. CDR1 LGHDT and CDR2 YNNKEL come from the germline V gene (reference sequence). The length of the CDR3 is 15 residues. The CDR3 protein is CASRLAGANTYEQYF. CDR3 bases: TGTGCCAGCAGACTAGCGGGGGCCAACACCTACGAGCAGTACTTC.

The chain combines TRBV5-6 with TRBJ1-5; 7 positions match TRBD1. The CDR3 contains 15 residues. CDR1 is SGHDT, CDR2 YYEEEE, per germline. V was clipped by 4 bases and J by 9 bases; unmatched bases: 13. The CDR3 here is CASSRTGRSIGPQHF. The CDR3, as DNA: TGTGCCAGCAGCCGGACAGGACGGTCTATTGGGCCCCAGCATTTT.

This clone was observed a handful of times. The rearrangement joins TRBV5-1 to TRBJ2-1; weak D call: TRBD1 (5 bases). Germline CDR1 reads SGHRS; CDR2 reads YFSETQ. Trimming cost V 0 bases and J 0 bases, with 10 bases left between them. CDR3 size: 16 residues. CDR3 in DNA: TGCGCCAGCAGCTTGGGACAGAGTAGCTCCTACAATGAGCAGTTCTTC. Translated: CASSLGQSSSYNEQFF.